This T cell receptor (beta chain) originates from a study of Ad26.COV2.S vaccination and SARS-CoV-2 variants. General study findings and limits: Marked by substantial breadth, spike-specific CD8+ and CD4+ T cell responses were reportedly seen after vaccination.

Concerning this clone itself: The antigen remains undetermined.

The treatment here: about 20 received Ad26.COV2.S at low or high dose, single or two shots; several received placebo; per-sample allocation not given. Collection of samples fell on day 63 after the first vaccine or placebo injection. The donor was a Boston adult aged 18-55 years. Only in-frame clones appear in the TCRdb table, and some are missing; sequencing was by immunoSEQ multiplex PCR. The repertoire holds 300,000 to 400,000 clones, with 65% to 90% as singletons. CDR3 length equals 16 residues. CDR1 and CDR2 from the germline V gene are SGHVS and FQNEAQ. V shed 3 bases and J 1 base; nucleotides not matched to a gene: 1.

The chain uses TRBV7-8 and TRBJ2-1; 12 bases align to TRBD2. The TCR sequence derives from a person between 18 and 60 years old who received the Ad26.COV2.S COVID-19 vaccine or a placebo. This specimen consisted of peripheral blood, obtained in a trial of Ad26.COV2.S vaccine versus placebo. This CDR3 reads CASSFGTSGSYNEQFF. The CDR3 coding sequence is TGTGCCAGCAGCTTTGGGACTAGCGGGTCCTACAATGAGCAGTTCTTC.